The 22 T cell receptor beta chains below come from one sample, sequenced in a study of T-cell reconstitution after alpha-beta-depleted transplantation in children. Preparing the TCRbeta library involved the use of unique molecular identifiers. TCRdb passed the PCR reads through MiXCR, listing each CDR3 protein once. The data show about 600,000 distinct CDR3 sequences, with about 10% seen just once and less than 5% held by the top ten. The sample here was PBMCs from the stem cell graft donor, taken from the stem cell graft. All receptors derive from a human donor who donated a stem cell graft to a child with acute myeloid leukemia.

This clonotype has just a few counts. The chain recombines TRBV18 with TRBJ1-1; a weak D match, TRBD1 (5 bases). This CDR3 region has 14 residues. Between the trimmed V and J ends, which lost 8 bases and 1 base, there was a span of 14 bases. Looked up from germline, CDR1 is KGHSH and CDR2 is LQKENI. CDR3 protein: CASQRGEWNTEAFF. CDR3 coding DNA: TGTGCCAGCCAGAGAGGGGAGTGGAACACTGAAGCTTTCTTT.

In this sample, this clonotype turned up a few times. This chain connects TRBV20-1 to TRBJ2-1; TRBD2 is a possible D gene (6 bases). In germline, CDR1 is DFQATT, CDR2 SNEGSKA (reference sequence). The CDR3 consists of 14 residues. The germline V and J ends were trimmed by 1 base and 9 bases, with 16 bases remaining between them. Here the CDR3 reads CSARVVGRSREQFF. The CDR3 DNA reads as TGCAGTGCTAGAGTCGTCGGGAGATCCCGTGAGCAGTTCTTC.

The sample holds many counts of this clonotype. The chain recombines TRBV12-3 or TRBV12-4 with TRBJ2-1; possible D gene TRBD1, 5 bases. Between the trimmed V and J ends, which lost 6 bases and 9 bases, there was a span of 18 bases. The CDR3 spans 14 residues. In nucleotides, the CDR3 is TGTGCCAGCAGCCAAAACGCAGGGTATGGTGAGCAGTTCTTC. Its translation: CASSQNAGYGEQFF.

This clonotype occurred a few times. The CDR3 nucleotides read TGTGCCTGGAGTGTCGGGCTAGCGGGACGGGGCGGGGAGCTGTTTTTT. Encoded protein: CAWSVGLAGRGGELFF. The V gene is TRBV30, the J gene TRBJ2-2, with TRBD2 matching over 9 bases. From germline, CDR1 is GTSNPN and CDR2 SVGIG (reference sequence). Trimming took 0 bases from V and 7 from J; bases not matched to a gene: 9. The CDR3 totals 16 residues.

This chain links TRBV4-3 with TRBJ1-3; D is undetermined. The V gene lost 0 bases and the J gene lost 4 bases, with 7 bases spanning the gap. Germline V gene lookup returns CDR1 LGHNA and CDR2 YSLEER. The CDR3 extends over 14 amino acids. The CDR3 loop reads CASSQDPQGNTIYF. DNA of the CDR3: TGCGCCAGCAGCCAAGATCCCCAAGGAAACACCATATATTTT.

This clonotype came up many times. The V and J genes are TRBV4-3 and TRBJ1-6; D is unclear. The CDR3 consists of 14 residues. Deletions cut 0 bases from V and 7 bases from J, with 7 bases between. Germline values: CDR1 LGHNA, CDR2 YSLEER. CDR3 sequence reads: CASSQDKTNSPLHF. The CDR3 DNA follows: TGCGCCAGCAGCCAAGATAAGACAAATTCACCCCTCCACTTT.

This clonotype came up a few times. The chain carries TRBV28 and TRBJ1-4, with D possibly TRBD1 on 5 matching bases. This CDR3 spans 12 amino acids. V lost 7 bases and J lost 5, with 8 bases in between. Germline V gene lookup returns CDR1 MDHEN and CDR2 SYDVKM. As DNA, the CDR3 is TGTGCCAGCACAACAGGCAATGAAAAACTGTTTTTT. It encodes CASTTGNEKLFF.

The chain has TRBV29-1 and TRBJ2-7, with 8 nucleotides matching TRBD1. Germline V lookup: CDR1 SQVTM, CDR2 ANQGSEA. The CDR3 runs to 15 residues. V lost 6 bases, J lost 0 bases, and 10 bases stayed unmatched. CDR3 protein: CSVMPRTGSSYEQYF. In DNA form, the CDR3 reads TGCAGCGTCATGCCCCGGACAGGGAGCTCCTACGAGCAGTACTTC.

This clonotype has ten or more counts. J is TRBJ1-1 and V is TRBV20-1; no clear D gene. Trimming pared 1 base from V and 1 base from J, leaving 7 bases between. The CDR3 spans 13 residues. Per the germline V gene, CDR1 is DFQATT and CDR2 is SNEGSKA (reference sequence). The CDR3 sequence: CSARVGPNTEAFF. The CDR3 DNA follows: TGCAGTGCTAGAGTCGGGCCGAACACTGAAGCTTTCTTT.

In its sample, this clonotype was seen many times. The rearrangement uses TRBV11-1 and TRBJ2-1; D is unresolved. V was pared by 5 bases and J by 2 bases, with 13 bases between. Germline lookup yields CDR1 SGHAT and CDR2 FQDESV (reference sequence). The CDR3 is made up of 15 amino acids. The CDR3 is CASSPRWRPYNEQFF. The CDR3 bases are TGTGCCAGCAGCCCACGTTGGCGGCCCTACAATGAGCAGTTCTTC. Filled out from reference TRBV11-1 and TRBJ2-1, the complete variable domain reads EAEVAQSPRYKITEKSQAVAFWCDPISGHATLYWYRQILGQGPELLVQFQDESVVDDSQLPKDRFSAERLKGVDSTLKIQPAELGDSAMYLCASSPRWRPYNEQFFGPGTRLTVL.

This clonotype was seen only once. CDR3 DNA sequence: TGCGCCAGCAGCTTGGCCGTGGGGGGCGAGCAGTACTTC. Its translation: CASSLAVGGEQYF. This rearrangement joins TRBV5-1 to TRBJ2-7; D is perhaps TRBD2 (6 bases). V was shortened by 0 bases and J by 6 bases, with 10 bases between the two germline ends. The germline V gene encodes CDR1 SGHRS and CDR2 YFSETQ. This CDR3 has 13 amino acids.

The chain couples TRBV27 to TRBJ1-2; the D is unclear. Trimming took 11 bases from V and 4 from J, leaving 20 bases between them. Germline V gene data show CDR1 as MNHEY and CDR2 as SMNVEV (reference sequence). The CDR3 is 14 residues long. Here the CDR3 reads CAGLRGPKVYGYTF. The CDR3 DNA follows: TGTGCCGGCCTTCGTGGGCCTAAGGTCTATGGCTACACCTTC.

The CDR3 sequence is CASSLSPGTGFGSYNEQFF. Here the CDR3 DNA reads TGTGCCAGCAGCCTCAGTCCCGGGACAGGGTTTGGGTCCTACAATGAGCAGTTCTTC. This rearrangement joins TRBV4-2 to TRBJ2-1; 9 nucleotides agree with TRBD1. V shed 4 bases and J 1 base; nucleotides not matched to a gene: 14. This CDR3 has 19 amino acids. Germline V gives CDR1 LGHNA, CDR2 YNFKEQ.

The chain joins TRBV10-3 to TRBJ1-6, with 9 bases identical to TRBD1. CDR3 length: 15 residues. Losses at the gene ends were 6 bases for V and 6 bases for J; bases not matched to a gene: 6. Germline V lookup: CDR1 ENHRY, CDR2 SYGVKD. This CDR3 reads CAISTGTGPNSPLHF. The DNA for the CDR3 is TGTGCCATCAGCACCGGGACAGGGCCTAATTCACCCCTCCACTTT.

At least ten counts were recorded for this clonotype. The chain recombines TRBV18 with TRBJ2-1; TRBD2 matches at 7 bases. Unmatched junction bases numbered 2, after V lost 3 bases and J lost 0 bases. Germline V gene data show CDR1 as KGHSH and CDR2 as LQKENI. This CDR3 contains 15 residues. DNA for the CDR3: TGTGCCAGCTCACCCCTAGCGGACTCCTACAATGAGCAGTTCTTC. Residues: CASSPLADSYNEQFF.

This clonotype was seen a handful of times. The CDR3 reads CSAGRLAGVYNEQFF. For the CDR3, the DNA is TGCAGTGCTGGCAGACTAGCGGGAGTCTACAATGAGCAGTTCTTC. This rearrangement joins TRBV20-1 to TRBJ2-1, with TRBD2 matching over 12 bases. Looked up from germline, CDR1 is DFQATT and CDR2 is SNEGSKA (reference sequence). The CDR3 totals 15 residues. V shed 5 bases and J 3 bases; nucleotides not matched to a gene: 5.

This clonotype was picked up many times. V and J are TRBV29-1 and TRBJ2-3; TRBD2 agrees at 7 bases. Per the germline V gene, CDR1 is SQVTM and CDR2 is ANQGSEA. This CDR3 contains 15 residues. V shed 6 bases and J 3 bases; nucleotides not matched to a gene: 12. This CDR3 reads CSVKARGSMTDTQYF. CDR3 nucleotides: TGCAGCGTAAAAGCGCGGGGGTCGATGACAGATACGCAGTATTTT.

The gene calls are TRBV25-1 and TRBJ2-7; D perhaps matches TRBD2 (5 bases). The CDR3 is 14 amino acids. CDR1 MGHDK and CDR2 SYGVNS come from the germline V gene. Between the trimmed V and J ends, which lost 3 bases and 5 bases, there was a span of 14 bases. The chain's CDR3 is CASSETTEAHEQYF. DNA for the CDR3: TGTGCCAGCAGTGAGACTACCGAAGCCCACGAGCAGTACTTC.

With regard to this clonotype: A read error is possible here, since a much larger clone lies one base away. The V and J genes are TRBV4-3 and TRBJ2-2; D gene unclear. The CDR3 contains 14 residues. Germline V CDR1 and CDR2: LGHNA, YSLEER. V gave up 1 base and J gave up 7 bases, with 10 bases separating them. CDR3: CASSQGEAVGELFF. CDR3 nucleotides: TGCGCCAGCAGCCAAGGTGAGGCCGTCGGGGAGCTGTTTTTT.

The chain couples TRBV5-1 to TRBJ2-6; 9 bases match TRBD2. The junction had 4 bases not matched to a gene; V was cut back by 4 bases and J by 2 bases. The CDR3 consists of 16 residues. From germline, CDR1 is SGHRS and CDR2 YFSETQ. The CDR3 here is CASSPGLAAGANVLTF. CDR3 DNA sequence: TGCGCCAGCAGCCCGGGACTAGCTGCTGGGGCCAACGTCCTGACTTTC.

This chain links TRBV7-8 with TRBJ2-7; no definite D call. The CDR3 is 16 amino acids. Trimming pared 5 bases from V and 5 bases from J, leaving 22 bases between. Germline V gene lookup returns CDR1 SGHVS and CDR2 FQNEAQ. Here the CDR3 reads CASSPTHGNPVHEQYF. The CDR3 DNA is TGTGCCAGCAGCCCGACGCATGGCAACCCCGTCCACGAGCAGTACTTC.

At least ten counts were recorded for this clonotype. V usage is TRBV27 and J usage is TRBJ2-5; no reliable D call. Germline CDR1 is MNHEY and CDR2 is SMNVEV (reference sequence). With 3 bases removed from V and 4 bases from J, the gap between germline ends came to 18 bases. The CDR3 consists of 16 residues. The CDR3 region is CASSFLPILPRETQYF. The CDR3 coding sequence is TGTGCCAGCAGTTTTCTACCCATTCTTCCGCGAGAGACCCAGTACTTC.